This T cell receptor (beta chain) was captured by sequencing in a study of T cell responses to AZD1222 COVID-19 vaccine (dated by TCRdb to about 2021). Background for the entire study: AZD1222 recipients whose second dose came at about 4 weeks and those whose second dose came at about 12 weeks were combined into one group, since spike-specific TCR depth and breadth did not differ between the two schedules. A total of about 240 trial participants underwent TCR sequencing, of whom nearly 210 received two doses of AZD1222 and roughly 25 received two doses of the MenACWY control vaccine. Trial participants were enrolled by age into subgroups of 18-55, 56-69 and 70-plus years, and about 150, 27 and 61 TCR-sequenced participants, respectively, were included in these subgroups.

Spanning cysteine to phenylalanine, the CDR3 consists of 13 amino acids. Left in the record is the CDR3 DNA by itself, 39 bases read in frame from the first base. The germline V gene (reference sequence) provides CDR1 MNHEY and CDR2 SMNVEV. V and J are trimmed by 5 bases and 6 bases, and the gene matches miss 6 bases of the junction. About this clone: Its antigen specificity is not known. No much larger clone exists at a distance of one base, and base qualities are not known.

The CDR3 regions of human TCRbeta chains were subjected to immunosequencing. Per the authors' processing: TCRs in the repertoires were matched against a reference library of SARS-CoV-2-specific TCRs that had been generated with the MIRA antigen-specificity platform. Breadth was defined as the fraction of unique TCRs that were SARS-CoV-2-associated. Depth was defined as the fraction of total T cells that were SARS-CoV-2-associated. Using the MIRA data, every spike-specific TCR was mapped to the spike region that the TCR reacted to and assigned to either a CD4 or a CD8 class. Log10-transformed breadth and depth values were compared by one-way ANOVA with Sidak's multiple comparisons tests. TCRdb's version of the immuneACCESS table is confined to in-frame rearrangements and falls short of the full clone set. An unresolved V gene accounts for under half of the shortfall where checked; the remainder is of unknown origin. D and trimming come from the DNA, and the V and J calls and clone size come from that table. Here the sample has under 150,000 clones; 91% occur a single time. The top ten clones comprise more than 2.5% of the sample.

General conclusions and limits of the study: A significant rise in spike-specific TCR breadth and depth was observed after two AZD1222 doses relative to day 0 and relative to MenACWY recipients. Participants were mostly white British and included more females than males, and it was suggested by the authors that clonal diversity may have been underestimated. Only six or seven AZD1222 recipients were SARS-CoV-2 seropositive at baseline, limiting conclusions about previously exposed vaccinees. In the small 56-69-year group, the increase in depth fell short of significance, most likely because of low power. Nearly half of unique spike-specific TCRs reportedly recognized epitopes outside regions mutated in the B.1.351 and B.1.1.7 variants. CD4 TCRs associated with the vaccine covered the entire spike protein, and the dominant responses were in regions 160-218 and 743-854. No day 14 peak-response samples were available, so repertoires were characterized only after the peak T cell response.

The sample's time point label is to be understood as: baseline before first vaccination. Vaccinee samples were obtained from the UK trials COV001 and COV002, which included a single-blind randomized controlled phase 2/3 trial of AZD1222 (ChAdOx1 nCoV-19) in healthy adults. For TCRbeta chain sequencing, PBMC samples were collected from trial participants at day 0 and at day 28 after the second dose. The rearrangement combines TRBV27 with TRBJ2-7, and 8 bases in between align with TRBD2. The sequencing here drew on peripheral blood, taken on day 0 of AZD1222 vaccination. The sequence was collected from an adult in good health. This receptor carries the CDR3 CASSISGAFEQYF. The sequenced DNA is TGTGCCAGCAGTATTAGCGGGGCCTTCGAGCAGTACTTC.